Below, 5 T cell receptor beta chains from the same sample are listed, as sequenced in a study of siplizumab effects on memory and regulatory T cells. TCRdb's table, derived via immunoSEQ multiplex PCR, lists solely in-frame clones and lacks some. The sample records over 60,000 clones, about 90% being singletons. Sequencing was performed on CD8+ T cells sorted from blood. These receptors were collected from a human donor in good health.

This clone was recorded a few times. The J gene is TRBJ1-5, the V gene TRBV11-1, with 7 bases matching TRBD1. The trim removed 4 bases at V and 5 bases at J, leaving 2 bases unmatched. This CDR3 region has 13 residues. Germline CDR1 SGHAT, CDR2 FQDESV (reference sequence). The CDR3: CASSWDRDQPQHF. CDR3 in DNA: TGTGCCAGCAGCTGGGACAGAGATCAGCCCCAGCATTTT.

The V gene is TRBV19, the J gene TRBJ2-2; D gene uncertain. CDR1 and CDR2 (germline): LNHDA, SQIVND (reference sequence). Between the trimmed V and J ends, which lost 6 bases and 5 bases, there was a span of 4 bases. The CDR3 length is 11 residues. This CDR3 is CASSRTGELFF. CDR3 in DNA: TGTGCCAGTAGCAGAACCGGGGAGCTGTTTTTT. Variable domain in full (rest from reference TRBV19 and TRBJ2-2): DGGITQSPKYLFRKEGQNVTLSCEQNLNHDAMYWYRQDPGQGLRLIYYSQIVNDFQKGDIAEGYSVSREKKESFPLTVTSAQKNPTAFYLCASSRTGELFFGEGSRLTVL.

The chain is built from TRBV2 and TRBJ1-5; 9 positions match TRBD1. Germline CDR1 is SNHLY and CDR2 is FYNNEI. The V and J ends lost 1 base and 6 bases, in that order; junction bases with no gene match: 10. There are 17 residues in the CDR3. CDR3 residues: CASSEGFGDREGQPQHF. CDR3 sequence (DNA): TGTGCCAGCAGTGAAGGATTTGGGGACAGGGAAGGTCAGCCCCAGCATTTT.

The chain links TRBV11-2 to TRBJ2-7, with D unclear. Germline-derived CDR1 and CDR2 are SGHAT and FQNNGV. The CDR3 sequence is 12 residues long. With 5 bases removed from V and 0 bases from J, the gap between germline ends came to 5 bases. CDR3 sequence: CASSELSYEQYF. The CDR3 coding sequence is TGTGCCAGCAGCGAACTCTCCTACGAGCAGTACTTC.

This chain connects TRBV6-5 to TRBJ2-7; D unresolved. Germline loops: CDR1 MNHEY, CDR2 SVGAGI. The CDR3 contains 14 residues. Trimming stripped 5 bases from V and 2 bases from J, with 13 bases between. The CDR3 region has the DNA TGTGCCAGCAGTCCAAACGACGACACCTACGAGCAGTACTTC. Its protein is CASSPNDDTYEQYF.